Listed below are T cell receptor beta chains from one sample, sequenced in a study of identical twins. TCRdb called the 5' RACE reads again in MiXCR, with one record for every CDR3 protein. This table has approximately 890,000 distinct CDR3 sequences, around 12% appearing once. This sample also appeared in a second study, on yellow fever vaccine responses in identical twins.

Sequenced input: PBMCs. The receptors here all came from a woman aged 18-29 years in good health. CDR3s include the opening cysteine and the closing phenylalanine or tryptophan. A D gene is named only where the DNA matches it firmly. Not every row has a clone size; where given, it reads once, few, many or a size class.

CDR3aa	CDR3nt	v_gene	abundance	j_gene	d_gene
CASSQPTSGALNTGELFF	TGTGCCAGCAGCCAACCGACTAGCGGAGCTTTGAACACCGGGGAGCTGTTTTTT	TRBV4-2	few	TRBJ2-2	TRBD2
CSAPGTGTSYGYTF	TGCAGCGCCCCCGGGACAGGGACGTCCTATGGCTACACCTTC	TRBV29-1	few	TRBJ1-2	TRBD1
CASTSGDAADTEAFF	TGTGCCAGCACTTCAGGGGACGCCGCGGACACTGAAGCTTTCTTT	TRBV6-4	few	TRBJ1-1	.
CATSDLQGRGYTF	TGTGCCACCAGTGATTTGCAGGGCCGTGGCTACACCTTC	TRBV24-1	many	TRBJ1-2	.
CASSWMPGQGAGEQYF	TGTGCCAGCAGCTGGATGCCGGGACAGGGGGCAGGGGAGCAGTACTTC	TRBV5-6	.	TRBJ2-7	TRBD1
CASSHFDRGAITEAFF	TGTGCCAGCAGCCATTTCGACAGGGGGGCCATCACTGAAGCTTTCTTT	TRBV14	many	TRBJ1-1	TRBD1
CASSGVPYLRGDPYEQYF	TGTGCCAGCAGTGGCGTTCCCTATTTGAGGGGGGACCCCTACGAGCAGTACTTC	TRBV12-3/TRBV12-4	.	TRBJ2-7	.
CASSQGAGGYNEQFF	TGTGCCAGCAGTCAAGGAGCGGGAGGCTACAATGAGCAGTTCTTC	TRBV3-1	many	TRBJ2-1	TRBD2
CASSRSGGRYNEQFF	TGTGCCAGCAGTCGAAGCGGGGGGCGTTACAATGAGCAGTTCTTC	TRBV12-3/TRBV12-4	few	TRBJ2-1	TRBD2
CAISESISTDTQYF	TGTGCCATCAGTGAGTCGATCTCGACAGATACGCAGTATTTT	TRBV10-3	many	TRBJ2-3	.
CASSRGPNQPQHF	TGCGCCAGCAGCCGAGGGCCCAATCAGCCCCAGCATTTT	TRBV5-1	many	TRBJ1-5	.
CASTPPGGLGGYTF	TGTGCCAGCACCCCCCCCGGGGGGCTGGGTGGCTACACCTTC	TRBV6-1	few	TRBJ1-2	.
CATSRDLGQGTGNTIYF	TGTGCCACCAGCAGAGATTTGGGACAGGGGACCGGAAACACCATATATTTT	TRBV15	.	TRBJ1-3	TRBD1
CASSQPGQGRDEQFF	TGTGCCAGCAGCCAGCCGGGACAGGGACGAGATGAGCAGTTCTTC	TRBV4-2	many	TRBJ2-1	TRBD1
CASSSSGSSADTQYF	TGTGCCAGCAGCTCGAGCGGGAGTAGCGCAGATACGCAGTATTTT	TRBV5-6	few	TRBJ2-3	TRBD2
CASSPGQGFADTQYF	TGTGCCAGCAGCCCGGGACAGGGCTTCGCAGATACGCAGTATTTT	TRBV7-9	few	TRBJ2-3	TRBD1
CASRPPSVGEQFF	TGTGCCAGCAGACCCCCTAGCGTGGGTGAGCAGTTCTTC	TRBV28	few	TRBJ2-1	.
CASSTRPDRGQNNEQFF	TGTGCCAGCAGCACCCGCCCCGACCGAGGCCAAAACAATGAGCAGTTCTTC	TRBV9	many	TRBJ2-1	.
CAIGGTGANEKLFF	TGTGCCATCGGCGGGACAGGGGCTAATGAAAAACTGTTTTTT	TRBV10-3	few	TRBJ1-4	TRBD1
CASSLYDRGDEQFF	TGTGCCAGCAGTTTATATGACAGGGGGGATGAGCAGTTCTTC	TRBV12-3/TRBV12-4	many	TRBJ2-1	TRBD1
CASRGGRIGDTQYF	TGTGCCAGCAGGGGAGGCCGGATTGGGGATACGCAGTATTTT	TRBV28	.	TRBJ2-3	.
CSGFGQTGQYTF	TGCAGCGGTTTCGGCCAGACGGGGCAATACACCTTC	TRBV29-1	few	TRBJ1-2	.
CASSQSGQGIYEQYF	TGTGCCAGCAGCCAATCTGGACAGGGGATCTACGAGCAGTACTTC	TRBV3-1	.	TRBJ2-7	TRBD1
CASSQGTMGEQFF	TGTGCCAGCAGCCAAGGAACGATGGGTGAGCAGTTCTTC	TRBV3-1	.	TRBJ2-1	.
CASSQTFSGLEPQHF	TGCGCCAGCAGCCAGACGTTTTCTGGGTTGGAGCCCCAGCATTTT	TRBV4-1	few	TRBJ1-5	.
CSARGADRVSTDTQYF	TGCAGTGCCAGGGGGGCCGACAGGGTTAGCACAGATACGCAGTATTTT	TRBV20-1	.	TRBJ2-3	.
CASSLLRYTEAFF	TGTGCCAGCAGTTTATTGAGGTACACTGAAGCTTTCTTT	TRBV27	few	TRBJ1-1	.
CASSVLAGGVNEQFF	TGTGCCAGCAGTGTATTGGCGGGAGGAGTAAATGAGCAGTTCTTC	TRBV6-1	.	TRBJ2-1	TRBD2
CASKKGGEAPGNTIYF	TGTGCCAGCAAAAAGGGGGGAGAGGCACCTGGAAACACCATATATTTT	TRBV27	.	TRBJ1-3	.
CASSSRDLEAFF	TGTGCCAGCAGCTCCCGGGACCTGGAAGCTTTCTTT	TRBV12-3/TRBV12-4	.	TRBJ1-1	.
CASSGAETRWAFF	TGTGCCAGCAGCGGGGCAGAAACAAGGTGGGCGTTCTTC	TRBV5-6	once	TRBJ2-1	.
CSARDPAGATDTQYF	TGCAGTGCTAGAGACCCAGCGGGAGCCACAGATACGCAGTATTTT	TRBV20-1	.	TRBJ2-3	TRBD2
CASSLESGGPSGANVLTF	TGTGCCAGCAGTTTAGAGAGCGGGGGCCCCTCTGGGGCCAACGTCCTGACTTTC	TRBV27	many	TRBJ2-6	TRBD2
CASSLPVYNEQFF	TGCGCCAGCAGCTTGCCGGTTTACAATGAGCAGTTCTTC	TRBV5-1	many	TRBJ2-1	.
CASSLAVGNSPLHF	TGTGCCAGCAGCTTGGCGGTGGGGAATTCACCCCTCCACTTT	TRBV5-5	few	TRBJ1-6	.
CASSRSPLAATASYNEQFF	TGTGCCAGCAGCAGGAGTCCTCTAGCGGCGACGGCCTCCTACAATGAGCAGTTCTTC	TRBV7-7	.	TRBJ2-1	TRBD2
CASSPLLADQETQYF	TGTGCCAGCTCACCCCTTCTAGCGGACCAAGAGACCCAGTACTTC	TRBV18	.	TRBJ2-5	TRBD2
CASSQELQARRQYF	TGTGCCAGCAGCCAAGAATTACAGGCCCGGAGGCAGTACTTC	TRBV3-1	.	TRBJ2-7	.
CASSKTSEQFF	TGCGCCAGCAGCAAAACGAGTGAGCAGTTCTTC	TRBV5-1	many	TRBJ2-1	.
CSASRAGSNEQFF	TGCAGTGCTAGTCGGGCGGGATCCAATGAGCAGTTCTTC	TRBV20-1	.	TRBJ2-1	.
CASSGARAGYEETQYF	TGCGCCAGCAGCGGGGCGCGAGCGGGATATGAAGAGACCCAGTACTTC	TRBV5-1	many	TRBJ2-5	TRBD2
CASSQDRGAPSEAFF	TGTGCCAGCAGCCAAGATAGAGGGGCCCCCTCTGAAGCTTTCTTT	TRBV3-1	few	TRBJ1-1	.
CAISESELQLGEKLFF	TGTGCCATCAGTGAGTCCGAGCTCCAACTAGGTGAAAAACTGTTTTTT	TRBV10-3	.	TRBJ1-4	.
CASSQRGNEKLFF	TGTGCCAGCAGCCAACGGGGGAATGAAAAACTGTTTTTT	TRBV3-1	many	TRBJ1-4	.
CASKWEVLETQYF	TGTGCCAGCAAGTGGGAAGTCTTAGAGACCCAGTACTTC	TRBV2	.	TRBJ2-5	.
CASSEGGWDEQFF	TGTGCCAGCAGTGAAGGAGGCTGGGATGAGCAGTTCTTC	TRBV6-1	many	TRBJ2-1	.
CAISELVKGNTIYF	TGTGCCATCAGTGAATTGGTCAAAGGAAACACCATATATTTT	TRBV10-3	.	TRBJ1-3	.
CSAATGGPEAFF	TGCAGTGCTGCAACAGGGGGCCCTGAAGCTTTCTTT	TRBV20-1	.	TRBJ1-1	TRBD1
CASSLDGVSTEAFF	TGTGCCAGCAGCTTAGATGGGGTCAGCACTGAAGCTTTCTTT	TRBV7-9	few	TRBJ1-1	.
CSVERASGVQETQYF	TGCAGCGTTGAGCGGGCTAGCGGGGTCCAAGAGACCCAGTACTTC	TRBV29-1	few	TRBJ2-5	TRBD2
CAGGQGPTDTQYF	TGCGCCGGAGGGCAGGGTCCCACAGATACGCAGTATTTT	TRBV10-2	.	TRBJ2-3	.
CSARLSWDNEQFF	TGCAGTGCTAGACTATCCTGGGATAATGAGCAGTTCTTC	TRBV20-1	.	TRBJ2-1	.
CSVLSGTSGSHTDTQYF	TGCAGCGTTTTGTCGGGGACTAGCGGGTCCCACACAGATACGCAGTATTTT	TRBV29-1	few	TRBJ2-3	TRBD2